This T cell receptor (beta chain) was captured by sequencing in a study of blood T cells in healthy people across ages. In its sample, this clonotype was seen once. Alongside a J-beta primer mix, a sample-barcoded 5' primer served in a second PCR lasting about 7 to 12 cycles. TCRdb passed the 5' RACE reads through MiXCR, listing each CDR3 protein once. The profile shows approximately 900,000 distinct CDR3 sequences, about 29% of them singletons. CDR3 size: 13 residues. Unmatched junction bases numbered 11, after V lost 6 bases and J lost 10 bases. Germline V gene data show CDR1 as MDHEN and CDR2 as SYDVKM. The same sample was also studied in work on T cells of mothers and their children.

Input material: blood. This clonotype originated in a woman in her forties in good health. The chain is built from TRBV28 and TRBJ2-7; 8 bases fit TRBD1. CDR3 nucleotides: TGTGCCAGCAGACTACCGGGACAGGCACCACAGTACTTC. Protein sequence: CASRLPGQAPQYF. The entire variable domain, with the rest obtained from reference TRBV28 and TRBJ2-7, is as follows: DVKVTQSSRYLVKRTGEKVFLECVQDMDHENMFWYRQDPGLGLRLIYFSYDVKMKEKGDIPEGYSVSREKKERFSLILESASTNQTSMYLCASRLPGQAPQYFGPGTRLTVT.